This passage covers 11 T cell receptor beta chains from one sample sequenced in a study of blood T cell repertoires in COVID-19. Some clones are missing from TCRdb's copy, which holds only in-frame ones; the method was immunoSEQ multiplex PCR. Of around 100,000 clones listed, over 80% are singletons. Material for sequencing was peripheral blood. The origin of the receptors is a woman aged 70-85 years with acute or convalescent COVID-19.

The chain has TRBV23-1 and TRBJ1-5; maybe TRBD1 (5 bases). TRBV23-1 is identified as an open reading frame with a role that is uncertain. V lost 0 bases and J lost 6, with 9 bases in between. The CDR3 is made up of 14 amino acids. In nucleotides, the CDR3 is TGCGCCAGCAGTCAATCGGACACCCCTCAGCCCCAGCATTTT. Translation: CASSQSDTPQPQHF.

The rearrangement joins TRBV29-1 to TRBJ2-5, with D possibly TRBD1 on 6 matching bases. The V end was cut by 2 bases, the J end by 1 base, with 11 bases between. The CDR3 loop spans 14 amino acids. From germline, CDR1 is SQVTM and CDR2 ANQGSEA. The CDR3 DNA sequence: TGCAGCGTTGAATGGTGGACAGCCCAAGAGACCCAGTACTTC. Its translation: CSVEWWTAQETQYF.

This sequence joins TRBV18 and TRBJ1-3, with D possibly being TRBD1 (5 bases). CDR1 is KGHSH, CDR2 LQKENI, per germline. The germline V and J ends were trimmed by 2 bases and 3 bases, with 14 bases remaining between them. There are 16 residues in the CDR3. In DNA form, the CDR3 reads TGTGCCAGCTCACCAAGGGGCGAAGCACGTGGAAACACCATATATTTT. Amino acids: CASSPRGEARGNTIYF.

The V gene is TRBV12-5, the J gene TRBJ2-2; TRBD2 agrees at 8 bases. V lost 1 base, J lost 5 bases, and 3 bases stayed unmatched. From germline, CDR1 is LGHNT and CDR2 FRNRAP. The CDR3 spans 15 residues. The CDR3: CASGLGSGDTGELFF. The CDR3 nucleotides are TGTGCTAGTGGTTTGGGTAGCGGGGATACCGGGGAGCTGTTTTTT.

CDR3 loop: CASNLAGVRTDTQYF. The CDR3 DNA follows: TGTGCCAGCAATCTAGCGGGGGTTCGCACAGATACGCAGTATTTT. The chain has TRBV2 and TRBJ2-3, with 10 bases fitting TRBD2. Germline assignment: CDR1 SNHLY and CDR2 FYNNEI. CDR3 length: 15 amino acids. Germline trimming cut 7 bases from V and 1 base from J; bases unmatched to any gene: 5. Together with reference TRBV2 and TRBJ2-3, the CDR3 gives the full variable domain: EPEVTQTPSHQVTQMGQEVILRCVPISNHLYFYWYRQILGQKVEFLVSFYNNEISEKSEIFDDQFSVERPDGSNFTLKIRSTKLEDSAMYFCASNLAGVRTDTQYFGPGTRLTVL.

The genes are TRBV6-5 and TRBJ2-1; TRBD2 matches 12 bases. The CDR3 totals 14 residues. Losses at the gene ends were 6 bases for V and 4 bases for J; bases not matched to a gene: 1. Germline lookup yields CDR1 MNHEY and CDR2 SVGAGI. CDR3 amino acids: CASSTSGGYNEQFF. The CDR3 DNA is TGTGCCAGCAGCACTAGCGGGGGGTACAATGAGCAGTTCTTC.

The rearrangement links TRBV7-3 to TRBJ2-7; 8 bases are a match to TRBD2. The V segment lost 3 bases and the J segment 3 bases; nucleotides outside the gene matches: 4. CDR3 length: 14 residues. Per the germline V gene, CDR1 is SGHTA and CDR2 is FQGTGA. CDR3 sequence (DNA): TGTGCCAGCAGCTTGAGCGGGGGTGGCTACGAGCAGTACTTC. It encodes CASSLSGGGYEQYF.

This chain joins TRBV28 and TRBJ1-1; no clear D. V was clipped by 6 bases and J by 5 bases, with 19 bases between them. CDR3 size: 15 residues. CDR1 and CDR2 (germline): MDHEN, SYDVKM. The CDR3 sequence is CASSSPTATRTEAFF. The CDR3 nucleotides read TGTGCCAGCAGCTCTCCCACAGCTACTAGGACTGAAGCTTTCTTT. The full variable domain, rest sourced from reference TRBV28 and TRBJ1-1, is DVKVTQSSRYLVKRTGEKVFLECVQDMDHENMFWYRQDPGLGLRLIYFSYDVKMKEKGDIPEGYSVSREKKERFSLILESASTNQTSMYLCASSSPTATRTEAFFGQGTRLTVV.

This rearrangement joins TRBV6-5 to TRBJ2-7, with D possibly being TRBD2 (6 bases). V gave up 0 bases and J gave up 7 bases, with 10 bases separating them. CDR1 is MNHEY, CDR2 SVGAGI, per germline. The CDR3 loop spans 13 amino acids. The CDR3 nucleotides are TGTGCCAGCAGTTACTCGAGGGCGGGGGAGCAGTACTTC. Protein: CASSYSRAGEQYF.

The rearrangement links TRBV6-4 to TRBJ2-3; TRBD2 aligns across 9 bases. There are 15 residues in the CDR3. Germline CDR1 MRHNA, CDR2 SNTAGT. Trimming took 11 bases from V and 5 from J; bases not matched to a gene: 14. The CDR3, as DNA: TGTGCCCCCAAGTGGACGGCGGGGGGGCAAGATACGCAGTATTTT. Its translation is CAPKWTAGGQDTQYF.

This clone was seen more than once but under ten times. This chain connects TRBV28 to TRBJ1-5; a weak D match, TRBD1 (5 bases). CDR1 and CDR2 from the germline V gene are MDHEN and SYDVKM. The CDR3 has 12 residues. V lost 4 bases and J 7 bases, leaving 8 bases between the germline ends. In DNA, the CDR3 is TGTGCCAGCAGTTCGGGACTACAGCCCCAGCATTTT. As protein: CASSSGLQPQHF.